This TCR beta chain was observed in a study of T cells in Graves' hyperthyroidism and ophthalmopathy. CDR1 and CDR2 (germline): MNHNS, SASEGT. V dropped 8 bases and J dropped 5; count of bases not matched to a gene: 7. CDR3 length: 13 amino acids. This clonotype was detected ten times or more. Its antigen is unknown. The PBMCs were sourced from fresh peripheral blood (about 10 ml). The study's findings and limits: Among clonotypes expanded in thyroid above 0.001, most were also found in blood. A 13 V-J signature model discriminated ophthalmopathy versus stable hyperthyroidism.

From RNA transcripts, TCR beta CDR3 regions were amplified. The HTBI primer set drove a first-round RT-PCR of the TCR CDR3. Each CDR3 protein gets one entry after TCRdb re-called the multiplex PCR reads with MiXCR. The sample lists 40,000 to 65,000 distinct CDR3 sequences, approximately 52% occurring once. The chain combines TRBV6-1 with TRBJ2-5; the match to TRBD1 covers 8 bases. The sequenced sample was blood. The source of this sequence is a woman aged 45-60 years with Graves' ophthalmopathy. The CDR3 spells CASQGQAHETQYF. Written as DNA, the CDR3 is TGTGCCAGCCAGGGACAGGCACACGAGACCCAGTACTTC.